This T cell receptor (beta chain) comes out of a study of blood T cell repertoires in COVID-19. Overall study: Whether acute or convalescent, the COVID-19 samples came from the United States, Italy and Spain.

Germline values: CDR1 MNHEY, CDR2 SVGAGI. This CDR3 is built from 16 residues. V gave up 2 bases and J gave up 4 bases; unmatched junction bases: 3. Clones were read by immunoSEQ multiplex PCR, and TCRdb kept only the in-frame ones, dropping some. This sample yields under 200,000 clones, of which about four fifths are seen a single time; about 6.9% belongs to the top ten. This chain joins TRBV6-5 and TRBJ1-6; TRBD1 matches at 9 bases. The sequenced sample was peripheral blood. The TCR was taken from a man aged 55 to 69 with acute or convalescent COVID-19. The CDR3 loop reads CASSYLGQGYNSPLHF. The DNA of the CDR3 is TGTGCCAGCAGTTACCTCGGACAGGGGTATAATTCACCCCTCCACTTT.